The next 7 T cell receptor beta chains were all read from a single sample in a study of blood T cells in healthy people across ages. With a J-beta primer mix and a sample-barcoded 5' primer, a second PCR ran about 7 to 11 cycles. A single record per CDR3 protein comes from TCRdb applying MiXCR to the 5' RACE reads. This table holds about 680,000 distinct CDR3 sequences, around 48% found once. Sequenced: blood. The receptor source for this set is a woman in her sixties in good health.

The sample holds a few counts of this clonotype. V and J are TRBV20-1 and TRBJ2-7, with no clear D. Trimming left V 0 bases short and J 1 base short, with 10 bases between. Germline values: CDR1 DFQATT, CDR2 SNEGSKA (reference sequence). This CDR3 comprises 14 residues. CDR3 region: CSARDRVLSYEQYF. The DNA of the CDR3 is TGCAGTGCTAGAGATCGCGTTTTGTCCTACGAGCAGTACTTC.

The chain couples TRBV7-2 to TRBJ1-1; TRBD1 matches at 7 bases. CDR1 is SGHTA and CDR2 is FQGNSA in the germline V gene. With V trimmed by 5 bases and J by 5 bases, 8 bases remained unmatched. The CDR3 is 14 residues long. For the CDR3, the DNA is TGTGCCAGCAGCCCCCGCAGGGGGGAGACTGAAGCTTTCTTT. Translating it yields CASSPRRGETEAFF.

Notes on this clonotype: Since a much larger clone is just one base distant, this may be a read error. This chain joins TRBV9 and TRBJ2-5; tentatively, D is TRBD2 (6 bases). This CDR3 has 15 amino acids. The germline gives CDR1 SGDLS, CDR2 YYNGEE. In DNA, the CDR3 is TGTGTCAGCAGCGGAGGGGTCATCGCGGCGGTTGAGCAGTACTTC. It is translated as CVSSGGVIAAVEQYF.

Note on this clonotype: A much larger clone is a single base away; this may be a read error. The rearrangement uses TRBV6-2 or TRBV6-3 and TRBJ1-6, with D possibly TRBD1 on 6 matching bases. The CDR3 sequence is 14 residues long. CDR1 and CDR2 (germline): MNHEY, SVGEGT. V lost 2 bases to trimming and J lost 9 bases, with 11 bases between them. The CDR3 DNA reads as TGTGCCAGCAGTTACGGGGCGGACAGTTCACCCCTCCACTTT. It specifies CASSYGADSSPLHF.

Comments on this clonotype: The junction departs from the called germline gene at one end, perhaps through a read error. The chain has TRBV6-5 and TRBJ2-6; D might be TRBD1 (6 bases). This CDR3 is built from 19 residues. Germline V gene data show CDR1 as MNHEY and CDR2 as SVGAGI. CDR3 sequence: CASSYPAGALSSGANVLIF. The DNA of the CDR3 is TGTGCCAGCAGTTACCCGGCAGGGGCGTTGAGCTCTGGGGCCAACGTCCTGATTTTC.

The chain has TRBV28 and TRBJ2-7; D call uncertain. The germline V gene has CDR1 MDHEN and CDR2 SYDVKM. The CDR3 runs to 12 residues. The ends were cut back, 7 bases at V and 3 bases at J, with 10 bases in the middle. The CDR3 DNA is TGTGCCAGCAATTCTAGGAACTACGAGCAGTACTTC. Its translation: CASNSRNYEQYF.

The J gene is TRBJ1-4, the V gene TRBV6-6; tentatively, D is TRBD1 (5 bases). The V gene's germline CDR1 is MNHNY and CDR2 SVGAGI (reference sequence). This CDR3 has 14 residues. Trimming cost V 7 bases and J 7 bases, with 16 bases left between them. This CDR3 reads CASIPVGGGEKLFF. The CDR3 bases are TGTGCCAGCATTCCAGTTGGGGGTGGTGAAAAACTGTTTTTT.